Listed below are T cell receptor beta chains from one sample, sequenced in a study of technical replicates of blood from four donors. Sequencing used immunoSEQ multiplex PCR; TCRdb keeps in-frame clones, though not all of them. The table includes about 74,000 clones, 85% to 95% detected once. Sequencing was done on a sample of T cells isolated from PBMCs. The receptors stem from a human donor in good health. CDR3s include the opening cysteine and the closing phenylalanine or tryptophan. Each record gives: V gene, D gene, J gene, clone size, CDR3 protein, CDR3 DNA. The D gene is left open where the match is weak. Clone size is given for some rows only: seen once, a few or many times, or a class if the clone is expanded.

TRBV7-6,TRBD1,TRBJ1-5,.,CASSLFWDSSNQPQHF,TGTGCCAGCAGCTTATTTTGGGACAGTAGTAATCAGCCCCAGCATTTT
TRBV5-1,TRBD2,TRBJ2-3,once,CASSLGGTSTDTQYF,TGCGCCAGCAGCCTGGGGGGGACTAGCACAGATACGCAGTATTTT
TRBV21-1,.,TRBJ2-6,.,CASTNLGGAKGANVLTF,TGTGCCAGCACCAACCTTGGGGGGGCGAAAGGGGCCAACGTCCTGACTTTC
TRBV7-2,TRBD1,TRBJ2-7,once,CASSHNRGAYEQYF,TGTGCCAGCAGCCATAACAGGGGAGCCTACGAGCAGTACTTC
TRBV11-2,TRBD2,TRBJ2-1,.,CASSLGSWASGSRLNEQFF,TGTGCCAGCAGCTTAGGGAGTTGGGCTAGCGGGAGCCGGTTGAATGAGCAGTTCTTC
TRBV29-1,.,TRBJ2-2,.,CSVGQSGTGELFF,TGCAGCGTTGGACAGTCGGGCACCGGGGAGCTGTTTTTT
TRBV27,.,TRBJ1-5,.,CASSLRAPGGDSNQPQHF,TGTGCCAGCAGTTTAAGGGCCCCCGGGGGGGATAGCAATCAGCCCCAGCATTTT
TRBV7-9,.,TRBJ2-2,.,CASSRTGEIGELFF,TGTGCCAGCAGTCGAACCGGGGAAATAGGGGAGCTGTTTTTT
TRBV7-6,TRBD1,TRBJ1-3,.,CASSPDRVENTIYF,TGTGCCAGCAGCCCCGACAGGGTTGAAAACACCATATATTTT
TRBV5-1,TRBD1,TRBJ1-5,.,CASSWTGLGNQPQHF,TGCGCCAGCAGCTGGACAGGGCTCGGTAATCAGCCCCAGCATTTT
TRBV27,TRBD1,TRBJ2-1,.,CASSLSTVFLNRGLQFF,TGTGCCAGCAGTTTATCCACAGTGTTTCTTAACAGGGGCCTACAGTTCTTC
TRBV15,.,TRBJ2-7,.,CATSRTPNSGSYEQYF,TGTGCCACCAGCAGGACCCCGAATTCAGGGTCCTACGAGCAGTACTTC
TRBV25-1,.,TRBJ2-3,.,CASSLSTDTQYF,TGTGCCAGCAGTCTCTCCACAGATACGCAGTATTTT
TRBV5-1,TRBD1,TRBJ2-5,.,CASSLGTAFQETQYF,TGCGCCAGCAGCCTCGGGACAGCTTTTCAAGAGACCCAGTACTTC
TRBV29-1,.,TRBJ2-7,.,CSGSRGHEQYF,TGCAGCGGTAGCAGGGGACACGAGCAGTACTTC
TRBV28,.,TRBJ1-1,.,CASSDTLNTEAFF,TGTGCCAGCAGTGACACCTTGAACACTGAAGCTTTCTTT
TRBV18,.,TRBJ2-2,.,CASSPRVTGTSPNTGELFF,TGTGCCAGCTCACCCCGCGTAACAGGGACCTCGCCTAACACCGGGGAGCTGTTTTTT
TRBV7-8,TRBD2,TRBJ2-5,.,CASSLETSGGAETQYF,TGTGCCAGCAGCTTAGAGACTAGCGGGGGGGCAGAGACCCAGTACTTC
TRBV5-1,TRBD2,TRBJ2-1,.,CASDPGLAGVRFF,TGCGCCAGCGATCCGGGACTAGCGGGAGTAAGATTCTTC
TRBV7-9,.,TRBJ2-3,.,CASSSTISTDTQYF,TGTGCCAGCAGCTCGACTATCTCCACAGATACGCAGTATTTT
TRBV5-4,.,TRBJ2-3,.,CASSLDRSTDTQYF,TGTGCCAGCAGCTTGGACAGAAGCACAGATACGCAGTATTTT
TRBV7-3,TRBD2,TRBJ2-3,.,CASSLGIAGAFTDTQYF,TGTGCCAGCAGCTTGGGGATAGCGGGGGCCTTCACAGATACGCAGTATTTT
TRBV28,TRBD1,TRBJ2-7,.,CASSLFRGRGPYEQYF,TGTGCCAGCAGTTTATTTCGGGGCAGGGGGCCCTACGAGCAGTACTTC
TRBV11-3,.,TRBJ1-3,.,CASSLRAGGNTIYF,TGTGCCAGCAGCCTGAGGGCTGGTGGGAACACCATATATTTT
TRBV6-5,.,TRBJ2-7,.,CASSRFRGPYEQYF,TGTGCCAGCAGCCGATTCAGGGGTCCGTACGAGCAGTACTTC
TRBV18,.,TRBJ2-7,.,CASSPVGVEQYF,TGTGCCAGCTCACCAGTCGGTGTCGAGCAGTACTTC
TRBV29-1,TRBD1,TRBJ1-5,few,CSVGGTGLDQPQHF,TGCAGCGTTGGTGGGACAGGGCTGGATCAGCCCCAGCATTTT
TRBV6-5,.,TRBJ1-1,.,CASGSAVSSEAFF,TGTGCCAGCGGGTCTGCGGTGTCCTCTGAAGCTTTCTTT
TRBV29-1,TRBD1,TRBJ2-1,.,CSVVGDGQGYNEQFF,TGCAGCGTTGTGGGCGACGGACAGGGGTATAATGAGCAGTTCTTC
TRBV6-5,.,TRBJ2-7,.,CASSPSYGGITMQYF,TGTGCCAGCAGCCCCAGTTACGGGGGTATTACTATGCAGTACTTC
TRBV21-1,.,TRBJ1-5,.,CASSTPGRHQPQHF,TGTGCCAGCAGCACCCCAGGGAGGCATCAGCCCCAGCATTTT
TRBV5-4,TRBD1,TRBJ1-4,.,CASRSGTGNEKLFF,TGTGCCAGCAGGTCCGGGACAGGGAATGAAAAACTGTTTTTT
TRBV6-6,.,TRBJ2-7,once,CASQGGDEQYF,TGTGCCAGCCAAGGGGGGGACGAGCAGTACTTC
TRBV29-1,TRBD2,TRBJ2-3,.,CSAISGRGRDTQYF,TGCAGCGCCATTAGCGGGAGGGGGCGAGATACGCAGTATTTT
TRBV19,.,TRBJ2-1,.,CASRFQNTYNEQFF,TGTGCCAGTAGGTTCCAAAACACCTACAATGAGCAGTTCTTC
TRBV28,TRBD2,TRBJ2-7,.,CASSGGLAAVYEQYF,TGTGCCAGCAGCGGAGGACTAGCGGCAGTCTACGAGCAGTACTTC
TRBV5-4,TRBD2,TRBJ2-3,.,CASSRTSGFTDTQYF,TGTGCCAGCAGTCGGACTAGCGGGTTCACAGATACGCAGTATTTT
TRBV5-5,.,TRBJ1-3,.,CASSFRGSSGNTIYF,TGTGCCAGCAGCTTTCGGGGTAGTTCTGGAAACACCATATATTTT
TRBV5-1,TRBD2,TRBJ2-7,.,CASSLGGLAGGRQYF,TGCGCCAGCAGCTTGGGGGGACTAGCGGGAGGGCGGCAGTACTTC
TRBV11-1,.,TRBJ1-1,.,CASSLVEDTEAFF,TGTGCCAGCAGCTTAGTGGAGGACACTGAAGCTTTCTTT
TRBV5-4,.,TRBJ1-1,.,CASNRAVGAQNTEAFF,TGTGCCAGTAACCGAGCTGTGGGGGCGCAAAACACTGAAGCTTTCTTT
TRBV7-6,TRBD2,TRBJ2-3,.,CASSLDDGTSGGLSTDTQYF,TGTGCCAGCAGCTTAGACGACGGGACTAGCGGGGGCCTTAGCACAGATACGCAGTATTTT
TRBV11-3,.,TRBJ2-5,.,CASSLGASQIETQYF,TGTGCCAGCAGCTTAGGGGCTAGCCAGATAGAGACCCAGTACTTC
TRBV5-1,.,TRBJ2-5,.,CASSSGDGGRETQYF,TGCGCCAGCAGCTCCGGTGACGGGGGACGAGAGACCCAGTACTTC
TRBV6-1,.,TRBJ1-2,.,CASRESFRYGYTF,TGTGCCAGCAGGGAGTCCTTCCGATATGGCTACACCTTC
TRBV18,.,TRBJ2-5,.,CASSPTPARQETQYF,TGTGCCAGCTCACCAACACCCGCCAGACAAGAGACCCAGTACTTC
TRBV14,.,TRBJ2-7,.,CASSQGPQTGTASYEQYF,TGTGCCAGCAGCCAAGGCCCTCAAACCGGGACTGCCTCTTACGAGCAGTACTTC
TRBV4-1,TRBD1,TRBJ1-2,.,CASSRGTGDNYGYTF,TGCGCCAGCAGCCGAGGGACAGGGGACAACTATGGCTACACCTTC